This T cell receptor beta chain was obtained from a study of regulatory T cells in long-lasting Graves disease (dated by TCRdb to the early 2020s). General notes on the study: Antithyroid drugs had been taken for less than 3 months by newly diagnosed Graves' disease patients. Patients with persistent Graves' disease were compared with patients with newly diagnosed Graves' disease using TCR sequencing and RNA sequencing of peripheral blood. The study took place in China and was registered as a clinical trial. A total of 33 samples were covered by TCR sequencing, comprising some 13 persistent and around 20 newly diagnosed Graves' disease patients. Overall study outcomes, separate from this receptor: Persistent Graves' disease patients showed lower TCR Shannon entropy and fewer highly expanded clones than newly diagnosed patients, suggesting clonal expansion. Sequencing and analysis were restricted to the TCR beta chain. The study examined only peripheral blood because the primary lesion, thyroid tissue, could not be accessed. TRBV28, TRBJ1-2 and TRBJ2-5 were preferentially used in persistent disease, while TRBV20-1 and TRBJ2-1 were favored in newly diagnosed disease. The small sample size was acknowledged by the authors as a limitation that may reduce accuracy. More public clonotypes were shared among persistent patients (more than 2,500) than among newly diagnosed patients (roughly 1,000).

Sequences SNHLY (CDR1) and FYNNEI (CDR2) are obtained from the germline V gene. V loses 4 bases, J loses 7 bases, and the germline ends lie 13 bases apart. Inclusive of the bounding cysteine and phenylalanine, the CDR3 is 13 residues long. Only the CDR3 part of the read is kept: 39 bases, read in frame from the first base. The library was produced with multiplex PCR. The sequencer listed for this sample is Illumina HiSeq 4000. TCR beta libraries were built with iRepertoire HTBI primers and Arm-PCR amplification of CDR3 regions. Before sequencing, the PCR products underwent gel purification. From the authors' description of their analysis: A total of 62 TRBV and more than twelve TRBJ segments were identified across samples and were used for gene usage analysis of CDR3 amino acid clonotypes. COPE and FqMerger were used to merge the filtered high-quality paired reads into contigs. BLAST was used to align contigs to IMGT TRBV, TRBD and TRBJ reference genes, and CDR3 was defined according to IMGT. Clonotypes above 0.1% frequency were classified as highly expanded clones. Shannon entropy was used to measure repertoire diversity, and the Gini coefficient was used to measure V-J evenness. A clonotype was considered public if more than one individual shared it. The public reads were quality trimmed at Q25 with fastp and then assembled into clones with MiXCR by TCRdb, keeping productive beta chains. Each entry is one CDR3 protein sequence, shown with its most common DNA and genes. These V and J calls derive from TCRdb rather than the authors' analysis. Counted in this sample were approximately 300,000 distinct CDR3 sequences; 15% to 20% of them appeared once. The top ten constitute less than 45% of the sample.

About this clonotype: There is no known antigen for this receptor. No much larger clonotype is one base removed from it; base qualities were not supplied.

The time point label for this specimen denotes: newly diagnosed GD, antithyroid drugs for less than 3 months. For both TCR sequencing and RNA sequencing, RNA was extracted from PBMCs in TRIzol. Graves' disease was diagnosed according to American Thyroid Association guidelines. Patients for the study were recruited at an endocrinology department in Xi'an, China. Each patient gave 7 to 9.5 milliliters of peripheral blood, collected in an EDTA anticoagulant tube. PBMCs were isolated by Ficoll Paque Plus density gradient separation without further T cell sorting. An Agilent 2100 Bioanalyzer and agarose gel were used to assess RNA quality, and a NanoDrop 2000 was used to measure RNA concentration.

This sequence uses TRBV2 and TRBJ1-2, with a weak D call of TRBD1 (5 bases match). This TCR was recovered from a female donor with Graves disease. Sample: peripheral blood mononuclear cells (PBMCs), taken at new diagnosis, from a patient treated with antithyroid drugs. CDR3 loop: CASSVGGNSGYTF. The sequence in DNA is TGTGCCAGCAGTGTTGGGGGAAATAGTGGCTACACCTTC.